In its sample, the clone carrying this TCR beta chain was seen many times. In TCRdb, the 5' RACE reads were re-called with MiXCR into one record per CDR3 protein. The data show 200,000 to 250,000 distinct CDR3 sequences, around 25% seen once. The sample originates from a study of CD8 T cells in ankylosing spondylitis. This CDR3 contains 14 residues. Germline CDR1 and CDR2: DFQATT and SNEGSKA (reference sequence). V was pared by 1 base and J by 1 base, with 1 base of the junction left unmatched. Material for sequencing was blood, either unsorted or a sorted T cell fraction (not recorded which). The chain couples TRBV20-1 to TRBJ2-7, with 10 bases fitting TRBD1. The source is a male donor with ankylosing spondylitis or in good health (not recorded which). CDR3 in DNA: TGCAGTGCTAGAGGGGGACAGGGGTCCTACGAGCAGTACTTC. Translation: CSARGGQGSYEQYF.